This T cell receptor (beta chain) was retrieved from a study of a mutant IDH1 vaccine in newly diagnosed glioma. Across the whole study: Treated individuals were roughly 62% male and roughly 40% female, averaging 40.4 years of age.

Indicated time point: baseline, week 1 (first vaccination visit). Treatment here: pre-vaccination baseline after standard-of-care therapy. Each donor presented with a new WHO grade 3 or 4 astrocytoma that tested IDH1-mutant and showed ATRX loss. V lost 3 bases, J lost 3 bases, and 8 bases stayed unmatched. CDR1 and CDR2 from the germline V gene are SGHTA and FQGTGA. The CDR3 length is 16 residues. The table came from immunoSEQ multiplex PCR; TCRdb's copy has only in-frame clones and leaves some out. The sample contains 95,000 to 100,000 clones, around nine tenths of which appear only once. The source was PBMCs, collected from a glioma patient treated with radiotherapy, temozolomide or both. V gene TRBV7-3 combines with J gene TRBJ2-7; 10 bases are shared with TRBD2. The sequence came from a woman aged 50 to 60 with glioma. CDR3 sequence: CASSLGASGSYYEQYF. The CDR3, as DNA: TGTGCCAGCAGCTTGGGAGCTAGCGGGAGCTACTACGAGCAGTACTTC. The full variable domain, its missing parts supplied by reference TRBV7-3 and TRBJ2-7, is GAGVSQTPSNKVTEKGKYVELRCDPISGHTALYWYRQSLGQGPEFLIYFQGTGAADDSGLPNDRFFAVRPEGSVSTLKIQRTERGDSAVYLCASSLGASGSYYEQYFGPGTRLTVT.